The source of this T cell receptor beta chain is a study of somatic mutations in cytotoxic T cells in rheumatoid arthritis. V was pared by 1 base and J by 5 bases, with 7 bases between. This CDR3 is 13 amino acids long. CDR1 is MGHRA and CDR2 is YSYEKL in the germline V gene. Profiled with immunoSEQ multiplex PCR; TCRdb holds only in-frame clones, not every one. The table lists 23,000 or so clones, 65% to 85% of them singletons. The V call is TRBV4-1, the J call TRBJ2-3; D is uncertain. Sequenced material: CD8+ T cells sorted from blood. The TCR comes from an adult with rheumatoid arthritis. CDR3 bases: TGCGCCAGCAGCCAAGGTTCTTTAGATACGCAGTATTTT. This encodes CASSQGSLDTQYF.